The next 12 T cell receptor beta chains were all read from a single sample in a study of T-cell reconstitution after alpha-beta-depleted transplantation in children. Molecular barcoding with unique molecular identifiers was used for the TCRbeta library. TCRdb re-called the PCR reads with MiXCR, one entry per CDR3 protein. The sample has about 830,000 distinct CDR3 sequences, roughly 16% seen once; the top ten hold under 6%. The sequencing here drew on PBMCs, mostly from graft donor cells, taken 360 days after TCRalphabeta/CD19-depleted stem cell transplant. These receptors were obtained from a male patient younger than 18 who had a stem cell transplant for acute lymphoblastic leukemia, so the T cells may come from the graft donor.

This clonotype appeared a few times. This sequence joins TRBV12-3 or TRBV12-4 and TRBJ2-6; D is unresolved. Trimming cost V 4 bases and J 0 bases, with 10 bases left between them. This CDR3 region has 16 residues. CDR3 DNA sequence: TGTGCCAGCAGTTGGGCAGGTTCCTCTGGGGCCAACGTCCTGACTTTC. Translation: CASSWAGSSGANVLTF.

This clonotype was picked up one time. The chain couples TRBV3-1 to TRBJ1-1; 8 bases match TRBD1. This CDR3 is 15 amino acids long. J gave up 4 bases and V 2 bases, and 6 bases lay outside the gene matches. Germline CDR1 reads LGHDT; CDR2 reads YNNKEL (reference sequence). CDR3 loop: CASSQLPTGGTEAFF. Here the CDR3 DNA reads TGTGCCAGCAGCCAACTCCCTACAGGGGGCACTGAAGCTTTCTTT. The complete variable domain, with remaining parts taken from reference TRBV3-1 and TRBJ1-1, reads DTAVSQTPKYLVTQMGNDKSIKCEQNLGHDTMYWYKQDSKKFLKIMFSYNNKELIINETVPNRFSPKSPDKAHLNLHINSLELGDSAVYFCASSQLPTGGTEAFFGQGTRLTVV.

The V gene is TRBV29-1, the J gene TRBJ2-7; D not certain. CDR1 and CDR2 from the germline V gene are SQVTM and ANQGSEA. The length of the CDR3 is 17 residues. The ends were cut back, 4 bases at V and 0 bases at J, with 22 bases in the middle. The CDR3 DNA reads TGCAGCGTTGTCTCTAAAGGGCGTGGCAGATTCTCCTACGAGCAGTACTTC. It yields the protein CSVVSKGRGRFSYEQYF.

This clonotype was counted once. This chain uses TRBV27 with TRBJ2-7, with unresolved D. CDR3 length: 16 residues. Per the germline V gene, CDR1 is MNHEY and CDR2 is SMNVEV (reference sequence). The germline V and J ends were trimmed by 0 bases and 1 base, with 13 bases remaining between them. The chain's CDR3 is CASSLSLESFSYEQYF. CDR3 bases: TGTGCCAGCAGTTTATCTCTGGAATCATTTTCCTACGAGCAGTACTTC.

This clonotype was observed a few times. The V call is TRBV20-1, the J call TRBJ2-2; 12 bases fit TRBD2. The CDR3 is made up of 17 amino acids. The germline CDR1 and CDR2 sequences are DFQATT and SNEGSKA (reference sequence). The CDR3 DNA is TGCAGATCGGTACTAGCGGGAGGCACCGCGAACACCGGGGAGCTGTTTTTT. Its translation: CRSVLAGGTANTGELFF.

This clonotype was counted at least ten times. The V and J genes are TRBV7-4 and TRBJ2-7; possible D gene TRBD1, 6 bases. V was cut by 1 base and J by 1 base, with 14 bases left in between. There are 16 residues in the CDR3. Germline lookup yields CDR1 SGHVT and CDR2 SQSDAQ. The DNA for the CDR3 is TGTGCCAGCAGCTTAGTTTATGCAGGGGAGTCCTACGAGCAGTACTTC. The encoded protein is CASSLVYAGESYEQYF.

The CDR3 DNA sequence: TGTGCCAGCAGTGAATTGAAGTTAACCGGGGAGCTGTTTTTT. Its translation is CASSELKLTGELFF. This chain uses TRBV2 with TRBJ2-2; D remains unclear. Trimming cost V 2 bases and J 5 bases, with 9 bases left between them. The CDR3 length is 14 residues. The germline V gene encodes CDR1 SNHLY and CDR2 FYNNEI.

This clonotype came up a few times. The chain has TRBV3-1 and TRBJ2-5; 13 bases are a match to TRBD2. The germline V gene has CDR1 LGHDT and CDR2 YNNKEL (reference sequence). This CDR3 has 15 amino acids. Trimming cost V 4 bases and J 4 bases; bases outside gene matches: 3. CDR3 nucleotides: TGTGCCAGCAGCCGGACTAGCGGGAGTATAGAGACCCAGTACTTC. This sequence encodes CASSRTSGSIETQYF.

CDR3 nucleotide sequence: TGTGCCAGCAGCCGCGGGACATTCGGTGAAAAACTGTTTTTT. This gives the protein CASSRGTFGEKLFF. This sequence joins TRBV16 and TRBJ1-4, with D maybe TRBD1 (6 bases). Trimming stripped 4 bases from V and 7 bases from J, with 13 bases between. This CDR3 is 14 amino acids long. Germline lookup yields CDR1 KGHSY and CDR2 FQNENV.

This clonotype was seen at least ten times. An end of the junction differs from the germline gene, which may be a read error. The chain couples TRBV12-3 or TRBV12-4 to TRBJ2-1; 7 positions match TRBD2. The length of the CDR3 is 16 residues. The CDR3 loop is CATSWGLWEGNNEQFF. CDR3 nucleotide sequence: TGTGCCACCAGTTGGGGGTTGTGGGAGGGAAACAATGAGCAGTTCTTC.

In its sample, this clonotype was seen a few times. The rearrangement uses TRBV29-1 and TRBJ2-2, with unresolved D. CDR1 SQVTM and CDR2 ANQGSEA come from the germline V gene. V dropped 5 bases and J dropped 3 bases, with 4 bases sitting between them. The CDR3 is 11 residues long. This CDR3 reads CSVLDTGELFF. The CDR3 DNA sequence: TGCAGCGTTCTAGACACCGGGGAGCTGTTTTTT.

This clonotype has at least ten counts. The V gene is TRBV5-1, the J gene TRBJ1-1; no clear D. Germline V CDR1 and CDR2: SGHRS, YFSETQ. The CDR3 length is 13 residues. The V end lost 0 bases, the J end lost 1 base, and 4 bases lay between the germline ends. The CDR3 DNA follows: TGCGCCAGCAGCTTGGCGGGGAACACTGAAGCTTTCTTT. Protein sequence: CASSLAGNTEAFF.